This is a list of T cell receptor beta chains from one sample in a study of T cells in Graves' hyperthyroidism and ophthalmopathy. TCRdb reanalysed the multiplex PCR reads using MiXCR and keeps one entry per CDR3 protein. The sample has hundreds of thousands of distinct CDR3 sequences, about a sixth seen once. The specimen sequenced was blood. All receptors derive from a woman aged 35 to 49 with Graves' ophthalmopathy. Each CDR3 is given with its conserved first and last residue. A D gene is named only where the DNA matches it firmly.

>TRBV13|-|TRBJ1-1|13
CATARGENTEAFF
>TRBV28|-|TRBJ1-4|16
CASRVGGGPGNEKLFF
>TRBV12-3/TRBV12-4|-|TRBJ1-1|13
CASSLEPSTEAFF
>TRBV18|-|TRBJ2-1|15
CASSPSLAVFNEQFF
>TRBV6-1|-|TRBJ1-5|15
CASSVLRPSNQPQHF
>TRBV6-1|-|TRBJ1-1|16
CASSDPPQGPNTEAFF
>TRBV30|TRBD1|TRBJ2-6|17
CAWSGQGRRVGANVLTF
>TRBV29-1|-|TRBJ2-7|13
CSVIGNSSYEQYF
>TRBV6-2/TRBV6-3|-|TRBJ1-4|19
CASSPKRSQSLATNEKLFF
>TRBV27|TRBD2|TRBJ2-3|16
CASSLVSGSTRDTQYF